What follows are 16 T cell receptor beta chains derived from one specimen sequenced in a study of shared clonotypes between healthy human individuals. The protocol was immunoSEQ multiplex PCR, while the TCRdb copy is restricted to in-frame clones and leaves out a portion. The sample shows some 980,000 clones, 76% of them seen only once. The sample consisted of memory CD4+ T cells sorted from blood. The subset denotes: CD45RA-negative fraction. The receptors were sampled from a man aged 18 to 30 in good health.

V is TRBV5-1 and J is TRBJ2-5; either TRBD1 or TRBD2 may supply D (6 bases each). Trimming took 3 bases from V and 4 from J, leaving 13 bases between them. The CDR3 runs to 14 residues. Germline V gene lookup returns CDR1 SGHRS and CDR2 YFSETQ. The CDR3 nucleotides read TGCGCCAGCAGCTACGAGGGGGGACGAGAGACCCAGTACTTC. This translates into CASSYEGGRETQYF.

The chain couples TRBV7-2 to TRBJ2-2; 8 bases align to TRBD1. After removal of 1 base from V and 5 bases from J, the junction contained 3 bases not matched to a gene. The CDR3 totals 15 residues. Germline V CDR1 and CDR2: SGHTA, FQGNSA. The CDR3: CASSLGQGWTGELFF. As DNA, the CDR3 is TGTGCCAGCAGCTTAGGACAGGGGTGGACCGGGGAGCTGTTTTTT.

CDR3: CASSPEWGGYEQYF. CDR3 coding DNA: TGTGCCAGCAGTCCCGAGTGGGGGGGCTACGAGCAGTACTTC. The chain links TRBV28 to TRBJ2-7; 7 bases align to TRBD2. The ends lost 5 bases at V and 3 bases at J; junction bases unmatched: 7. The CDR3 contains 14 residues. Germline CDR1 and CDR2: MDHEN and SYDVKM. Supplemented by reference TRBV28 and TRBJ2-7, the full variable domain reads DVKVTQSSRYLVKRTGEKVFLECVQDMDHENMFWYRQDPGLGLRLIYFSYDVKMKEKGDIPEGYSVSREKKERFSLILESASTNQTSMYLCASSPEWGGYEQYFGPGTRLTVT.

The chain uses TRBV30 and TRBJ1-2, with 7 bases matching TRBD1. The CDR3 runs to 16 residues. V was clipped by 2 bases and J by 2 bases; unmatched bases: 11. CDR1 and CDR2 (germline): GTSNPN, SVGIG (reference sequence). The CDR3 region has the DNA TGTGCCTGGAGTCCAACAGGGACAGTCCACAACTATGGCTACACCTTC. It encodes CAWSPTGTVHNYGYTF.

This clone showed up many times. This chain joins TRBV28 and TRBJ1-1; tentative D call: TRBD1 (5 bases). Germline CDR1 MDHEN, CDR2 SYDVKM. Trimming removed 3 bases from V and 1 base from J, with 12 bases in between. This CDR3 spans 15 amino acids. CDR3 amino acids: CASSLGARANTEAFF. CDR3 nucleotide sequence: TGTGCCAGCAGTTTGGGCGCCAGGGCGAACACTGAAGCTTTCTTT.

This chain links TRBV5-1 with TRBJ2-1; no clear D. Germline-derived CDR1 and CDR2 are SGHRS and YFSETQ. This CDR3 spans 14 amino acids. With 2 bases removed from V and 1 base from J, the gap between germline ends came to 7 bases. The CDR3 DNA is TGCGCCAGCAGCTTTGGGGATTCCTACAATGAGCAGTTCTTC. Translated, it gives CASSFGDSYNEQFF.

J is TRBJ2-7 and V is TRBV4-1; no firm D call. This CDR3 spans 13 amino acids. CDR1 is MGHRA and CDR2 is YSYEKL in the germline V gene. The V gene lost 0 bases and the J gene lost 7 bases, with 10 bases spanning the gap. The CDR3 reads CASSQETVGEQYF. The CDR3 region has the DNA TGCGCCAGCAGCCAAGAGACTGTCGGGGAGCAGTACTTC.

The rearrangement joins TRBV2 to TRBJ1-5, with 8 bases aligning to TRBD1. Germline V CDR1 and CDR2: SNHLY, FYNNEI. Trimming cost V 8 bases and J 1 base; bases outside gene matches: 4. This CDR3 region has 14 residues. Written as DNA, the CDR3 is TGTGCCAGCGTGGACAGGGTAAGCAATCAGCCCCAGCATTTT. Protein product: CASVDRVSNQPQHF.

The CDR3 loop reads CASSQKGGNEQFF. CDR3 coding DNA: TGTGCCAGCAGCCAAAAGGGGGGAAATGAGCAGTTCTTC. This chain uses TRBV7-9 with TRBJ2-1; D is possibly TRBD1 or TRBD2 (6 bases each). The CDR3 is 13 residues long. The germline V gene has CDR1 SEHNR and CDR2 FQNEAQ (reference sequence). V was pared by 5 bases and J by 7 bases, with 12 bases between.

V and J are TRBV2 and TRBJ2-5; D remains ambiguous. Germline CDR1 SNHLY, CDR2 FYNNEI. The CDR3 is made up of 18 amino acids. V shed 6 bases and J shed 2 bases, with 25 bases lying between them. CDR3: CASREIPFTDLAQETQYF. The CDR3, as DNA: TGTGCCAGCAGGGAAATCCCTTTCACCGACCTGGCTCAAGAGACCCAGTACTTC.

This clone was seen more than once but under ten times. The CDR3 region has the DNA TGCAGTGCTCGGTGGAGTCTCGAAGCTTTCTTT. Protein sequence: CSARWSLEAFF. The V and J genes are TRBV20-1 and TRBJ1-1, with no clear D. This CDR3 is built from 11 residues. Germline assignment: CDR1 DFQATT and CDR2 SNEGSKA (reference sequence). V shed 5 bases and J shed 8 bases, with 12 bases lying between them.

The chain joins TRBV29-1 to TRBJ1-1; D uncertain. Per germline, CDR1 SQVTM and CDR2 ANQGSEA. V was pared by 5 bases and J by 4 bases, with 14 bases between. CDR3 length: 13 amino acids. This CDR3 reads CSVSWASATEAFF. CDR3 nucleotides: TGCAGCGTTAGTTGGGCGTCGGCCACTGAAGCTTTCTTT. The full variable domain, with the rest looked up from reference TRBV29-1 and TRBJ1-1, is SAVISQKPSRDICQRGTSLTIQCQVDSQVTMMFWYRQQPGQSLTLIATANQGSEATYESGFVIDKFPISRPNLTFSTLTVSNMSPEDSSIYLCSVSWASATEAFFGQGTRLTVV.

This clone occurred a few times. The chain has TRBV7-9 and TRBJ1-1; D ambiguous. In germline, CDR1 is SEHNR, CDR2 FQNEAQ (reference sequence). Trimming cost V 5 bases and J 3 bases, with 10 bases left between them. The CDR3 extends over 13 amino acids. For the CDR3, the DNA is TGTGCCAGCAGCCCGATCCCGTACACTGAAGCTTTCTTT. Protein: CASSPIPYTEAFF.

The chain combines TRBV10-3 with TRBJ2-2, with D possibly TRBD2 on 6 matching bases. This CDR3 has 13 amino acids. The V gene lost 6 bases and the J gene lost 5 bases, with 10 bases spanning the gap. In germline, CDR1 is ENHRY, CDR2 SYGVKD. In DNA form, the CDR3 reads TGTGCCATCAGGAACGGAGGGACCGGGGAGCTGTTTTTT. Protein product: CAIRNGGTGELFF.

This chain links TRBV6-4 with TRBJ2-2, with a possible D match to TRBD1 (6 bases). Germline V gene lookup returns CDR1 MRHNA and CDR2 SNTAGT. V was trimmed by 6 bases and J by 2 bases, leaving 7 bases between them. This CDR3 region has 13 residues. The CDR3 DNA follows: TGTGCCAGCAGAGGGGGAAACACCGGGGAGCTGTTTTTT. Translated: CASRGGNTGELFF.

Details on this clone: This likely traces to a read error, being one base from a far larger clone. The chain combines TRBV7-8 with TRBJ2-5; unclear D gene. V dropped 1 base and J dropped 1 base, with 7 bases sitting between them. CDR1 is SGHVS, CDR2 FQNEAQ, per germline. The CDR3 sequence is 14 residues long. The CDR3 sequence: CASSLGASQETQYF. As DNA, the CDR3 is TGTGCCAGCAGCTTAGGGGCTAGCCAAGAGACCCAGTACTTC.